Listed below are T cell receptor beta chains from one sample, sequenced in a study of blood T cell repertoires in COVID-19. The method was immunoSEQ multiplex PCR; TCRdb's version includes in-frame clones alone and lacks a portion of them. The data show roughly 160,000 clones, with approximately 90% seen just once and 2% to 2.5% held by the top ten. Sequenced material: peripheral blood. Receptors originate from a man aged 50 to 59 who had recovered from COVID-19. Each CDR3 is given with its conserved first and last residue. A D gene is named only where the DNA matches it firmly. The size field is filled for only some rows; it gives once, few, many or a size class.

V gene: TRBV12-3/TRBV12-4
D gene: -
clone size: -
J gene: TRBJ1-1
CDR3 protein: CASSLIGGTEAFF
CDR3 DNA: TGTGCCAGCAGTTTAATCGGGGGCACTGAAGCTTTCTTT

V gene: TRBV6-5
D gene: TRBD1
clone size: -
J gene: TRBJ2-7
CDR3 protein: CASGPGQGPYEQYF
CDR3 DNA: TGTGCCAGCGGACCGGGACAGGGGCCCTACGAGCAGTACTTC

V gene: TRBV28
D gene: -
clone size: -
J gene: TRBJ1-1
CDR3 protein: CASSFQGGTEAFF
CDR3 DNA: TGTGCCAGCAGTTTCCAGGGTGGGACTGAAGCTTTCTTT

V gene: TRBV5-4
D gene: -
clone size: -
J gene: TRBJ2-7
CDR3 protein: CASSLQDRVYEQYF
CDR3 DNA: TGTGCCAGCAGCTTGCAGGACAGAGTTTACGAGCAGTACTTC

V gene: TRBV6-2/TRBV6-3
D gene: -
clone size: -
J gene: TRBJ2-7
CDR3 protein: CASSLTRGIYEQYF
CDR3 DNA: TGTGCCAGCAGTTTGACTAGGGGTATCTACGAGCAGTACTTC

V gene: TRBV3-1/TRBV3-2
D gene: TRBD2
clone size: -
J gene: TRBJ2-5
CDR3 protein: CASSPWTSGGAETQYF
CDR3 DNA: TGTGCCAGCAGCCCATGGACTAGCGGGGGGGCCGAGACCCAGTACTTC

V gene: TRBV4-3
D gene: TRBD1
clone size: -
J gene: TRBJ2-3
CDR3 protein: CASSHDTGEPDTQYF
CDR3 DNA: TGCGCCAGCAGCCATGATACAGGGGAGCCCGATACGCAGTATTTT

V gene: TRBV24-1
D gene: -
clone size: -
J gene: TRBJ2-3
CDR3 protein: CATSDPRRRTDTQYF
CDR3 DNA: TGTGCCACCAGTGATCCCCGCAGGCGCACAGATACGCAGTATTTT

V gene: TRBV7-3
D gene: -
clone size: -
J gene: TRBJ2-1
CDR3 protein: CASRTTGAGDNEQFF
CDR3 DNA: TGTGCCAGCAGAACGACAGGGGCGGGGGACAATGAGCAGTTCTTC

V gene: TRBV19
D gene: -
clone size: -
J gene: TRBJ1-2
CDR3 protein: CASGPSDGYTF
CDR3 DNA: TGTGCCAGTGGTCCATCAGATGGCTACACCTTC

V gene: TRBV6-2/TRBV6-3
D gene: TRBD1
clone size: -
J gene: TRBJ1-6
CDR3 protein: CASSFTRDRPLHF
CDR3 DNA: TGTGCCAGCAGCTTCACCCGGGACAGACCCCTCCACTTT

V gene: TRBV4-3
D gene: TRBD2
clone size: -
J gene: TRBJ2-2
CDR3 protein: CASSQVSPSGSRAGELFF
CDR3 DNA: TGCGCCAGCAGCCAAGTCTCCCCTAGCGGGAGCCGTGCCGGGGAGCTGTTTTTT

V gene: TRBV6-5
D gene: -
clone size: -
J gene: TRBJ1-1
CDR3 protein: CATRGGGNTEAFF
CDR3 DNA: TGTGCCACCCGGGGGGGAGGTAACACTGAAGCTTTCTTT

V gene: TRBV5-5
D gene: TRBD2
clone size: -
J gene: TRBJ2-7
CDR3 protein: CASTQTGGDEQYF
CDR3 DNA: TGTGCCAGCACCCAGACGGGGGGGGACGAGCAGTACTTC

V gene: TRBV7-2
D gene: TRBD2
clone size: -
J gene: TRBJ2-7
CDR3 protein: CASSLRSGRARDEQYF
CDR3 DNA: TGTGCCAGCAGCTTACGTAGCGGGAGGGCCAGGGACGAGCAGTACTTC

V gene: TRBV5-1
D gene: -
clone size: -
J gene: TRBJ2-7
CDR3 protein: CASSLVSGGAGDSYEQYF
CDR3 DNA: TGCGCCAGCAGCTTGGTATCTGGTGGGGCAGGGGATAGCTACGAGCAGTACTTC

V gene: TRBV19
D gene: TRBD1
clone size: -
J gene: TRBJ1-3
CDR3 protein: CASSIVGQGTGNTIYF
CDR3 DNA: TGTGCCAGTAGTATAGTGGGACAGGGGACTGGAAACACCATATATTTT

V gene: TRBV6-5
D gene: -
clone size: -
J gene: TRBJ1-4
CDR3 protein: CASRLSEAEKLFF
CDR3 DNA: TGTGCCAGCAGACTTTCAGAGGCTGAAAAACTGTTTTTT

V gene: TRBV6-5
D gene: TRBD2
clone size: -
J gene: TRBJ2-7
CDR3 protein: CASSYARTSVDEQYF
CDR3 DNA: TGTGCCAGCAGTTACGCTCGGACTAGCGTGGACGAGCAGTACTTC

V gene: TRBV7-2
D gene: TRBD1
clone size: -
J gene: TRBJ2-7
CDR3 protein: CASSPDRSRSEQYF
CDR3 DNA: TGTGCCAGCAGCCCGGACAGGTCCCGCTCCGAGCAGTACTTC

V gene: TRBV7-2
D gene: -
clone size: -
J gene: TRBJ1-6
CDR3 protein: CASRGHHNSPLHF
CDR3 DNA: TGTGCCAGCAGGGGACATCATAATTCACCCCTCCACTTT

V gene: TRBV27
D gene: TRBD1
clone size: -
J gene: TRBJ2-1
CDR3 protein: CASSPGTGSIEQFF
CDR3 DNA: TGTGCCAGCAGTCCCGGGACAGGGAGCATTGAGCAGTTCTTC

V gene: TRBV27
D gene: -
clone size: few
J gene: TRBJ1-1
CDR3 protein: CASSSSTGNTEAFF
CDR3 DNA: TGTGCCAGCAGTTCCTCGACAGGGAACACTGAAGCTTTCTTT

V gene: TRBV6-6
D gene: -
clone size: -
J gene: TRBJ1-1
CDR3 protein: CASDYGNTEAFF
CDR3 DNA: TGTGCCAGCGACTATGGGAACACTGAAGCTTTCTTT

V gene: TRBV7-8
D gene: -
clone size: -
J gene: TRBJ2-2
CDR3 protein: CASSTQGNTGELFF
CDR3 DNA: TGTGCCAGCAGCACTCAGGGGAACACCGGGGAGCTGTTTTTT

V gene: TRBV11-2
D gene: -
clone size: -
J gene: TRBJ2-6
CDR3 protein: CASSNKTGANVLTF
CDR3 DNA: TGTGCCAGCAGCAACAAAACTGGGGCCAACGTCCTGACTTTC

V gene: TRBV23-1
D gene: TRBD1
clone size: -
J gene: TRBJ2-3
CDR3 protein: CASSPGQDTDTQYF
CDR3 DNA: TGCGCCAGCAGTCCTGGACAGGATACAGATACGCAGTATTTT

V gene: TRBV6-2/TRBV6-3
D gene: -
clone size: -
J gene: TRBJ1-5
CDR3 protein: CASSYPFPGGNSNQPQHF
CDR3 DNA: TGTGCCAGCAGTTACCCCTTCCCCGGGGGTAATAGCAATCAGCCCCAGCATTTT

V gene: TRBV4-2
D gene: -
clone size: -
J gene: TRBJ2-5
CDR3 protein: CASSLGGGRETQYF
CDR3 DNA: TGTGCCAGCAGCCTAGGGGGGGGTCGAGAGACCCAGTACTTC

V gene: TRBV5-1
D gene: -
clone size: -
J gene: TRBJ2-7
CDR3 protein: CASSLEGREQYF
CDR3 DNA: TGCGCCAGCAGCTTAGAGGGTAGGGAGCAGTACTTC

V gene: TRBV29-1
D gene: TRBD1
clone size: -
J gene: TRBJ2-7
CDR3 protein: CSVKDRSSYEQYF
CDR3 DNA: TGCAGCGTTAAGGACAGGAGCTCCTACGAGCAGTACTTC

V gene: TRBV6-5
D gene: -
clone size: -
J gene: TRBJ1-2
CDR3 protein: CASTPLVTATYGYTF
CDR3 DNA: TGTGCCAGCACCCCTCTCGTAACTGCTACCTATGGCTACACCTTC

V gene: TRBV10-3
D gene: -
clone size: -
J gene: TRBJ1-2
CDR3 protein: CAISESLLSYTF
CDR3 DNA: TGTGCCATCAGTGAGTCACTCTTGTCGTACACCTTC

V gene: TRBV10-3
D gene: -
clone size: -
J gene: TRBJ2-2
CDR3 protein: CAISGGSNTGELFF
CDR3 DNA: TGTGCCATCAGTGGGGGCTCGAACACCGGGGAGCTGTTTTTT

V gene: TRBV5-1
D gene: -
clone size: -
J gene: TRBJ2-5
CDR3 protein: CASSLIGGGQETQYF
CDR3 DNA: TGCGCCAGCAGCTTGATCGGAGGCGGACAGGAGACCCAGTACTTC

V gene: TRBV7-6
D gene: -
clone size: -
J gene: TRBJ2-7
CDR3 protein: CASSPTGGGEQYF
CDR3 DNA: TGTGCCAGCAGCCCCACAGGGGGGGGCGAGCAGTACTTC

V gene: TRBV6-2/TRBV6-3
D gene: TRBD1
clone size: -
J gene: TRBJ2-3
CDR3 protein: CASSYPLTGSTDTQYF
CDR3 DNA: TGTGCCAGCAGTTACCCGCTGACAGGGAGCACAGATACGCAGTATTTT

V gene: TRBV11-2
D gene: -
clone size: -
J gene: TRBJ2-7
CDR3 protein: CASSLIGRDYEQYF
CDR3 DNA: TGTGCCAGCAGCTTGATAGGCAGGGACTACGAGCAGTACTTC

V gene: TRBV7-2
D gene: TRBD2
clone size: -
J gene: TRBJ2-3
CDR3 protein: CASSLGAGGGTDTQYF
CDR3 DNA: TGTGCCAGCAGCTTAGGGGCGGGGGGCGGCACAGATACGCAGTATTTT

V gene: TRBV12-3/TRBV12-4
D gene: -
clone size: -
J gene: TRBJ1-1
CDR3 protein: CASSRGAEAFF
CDR3 DNA: TGTGCCAGCAGTCGGGGAGCTGAAGCTTTCTTT

V gene: TRBV28
D gene: TRBD1
clone size: -
J gene: TRBJ1-5
CDR3 protein: CASTKGGRGANQPQHF
CDR3 DNA: TGTGCCAGCACCAAAGGGGGCAGGGGGGCTAATCAGCCCCAGCATTTT